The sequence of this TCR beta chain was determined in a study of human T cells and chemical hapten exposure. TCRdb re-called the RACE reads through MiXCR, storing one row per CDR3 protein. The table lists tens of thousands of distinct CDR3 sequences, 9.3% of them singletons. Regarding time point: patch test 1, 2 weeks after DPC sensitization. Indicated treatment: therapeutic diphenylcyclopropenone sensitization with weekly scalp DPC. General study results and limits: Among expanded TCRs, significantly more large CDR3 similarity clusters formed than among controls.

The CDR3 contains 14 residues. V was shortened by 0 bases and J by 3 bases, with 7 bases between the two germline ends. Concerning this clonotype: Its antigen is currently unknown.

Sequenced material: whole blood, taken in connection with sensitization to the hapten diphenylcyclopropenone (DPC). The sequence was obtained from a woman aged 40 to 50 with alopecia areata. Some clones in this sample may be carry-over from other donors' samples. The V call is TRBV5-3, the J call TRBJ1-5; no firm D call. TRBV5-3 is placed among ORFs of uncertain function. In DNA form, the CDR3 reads TGTGCCAGAAGCTTGGGTATGCCCAATCAGCCCCAGCATTTT. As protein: CARSLGMPNQPQHF.